The rows below give T cell receptor beta chains drawn from one sample of a study of T cell responses to AZD1222 COVID-19 vaccine. Some clones are missing from TCRdb's copy, which holds only in-frame ones; the method was immunoSEQ multiplex PCR. The data contain 90,000 to 100,000 clones, approximately 88% of them singletons. The source was peripheral blood, collected on day 0 of AZD1222 vaccination. These receptors were obtained from an adult in good health. Both conserved end residues are part of each CDR3. Fields, in order: D gene, clone size, J gene, V gene, CDR3 protein, CDR3 DNA. D genes are given only for firm matches. Not all rows give a size; the values are once, few, many and, for expanded clones, a class.

>.|.|TRBJ2-5|TRBV27
CASSEGSGGQETQYF
TGTGCCAGCAGTGAGGGGAGCGGAGGTCAAGAGACCCAGTACTTC
>TRBD1|.|TRBJ2-4|TRBV20-1
CSASSFDTGVKNIQYF
TGCAGTGCTAGTTCCTTCGATACAGGGGTCAAAAACATTCAGTACTTC
>TRBD1|.|TRBJ1-2|TRBV29-1
CSVFGDRVYGYTF
TGCAGCGTTTTTGGGGACAGGGTCTATGGCTACACCTTC
>.|.|TRBJ2-4|TRBV6-2/TRBV6-3
CASSRGGLAKNIQYF
TGTGCCAGCAGTCGGGGCGGGCTAGCCAAAAACATTCAGTACTTC
>TRBD1|.|TRBJ1-1|TRBV2
CASSEEGWGLGTGDTEAFF
TGTGCCAGCAGTGAAGAGGGATGGGGATTGGGGACAGGAGACACTGAAGCTTTCTTT
>.|.|TRBJ1-4|TRBV7-9
CASSNRQGLDEKLFF
TGTGCCAGCAGCAACAGGCAGGGGCTAGATGAAAAACTGTTTTTT
>TRBD1|.|TRBJ1-2|TRBV27
CASSQGDGYTF
TGTGCCAGCAGTCAGGGGGATGGCTACACCTTC
>.|.|TRBJ2-1|TRBV11-2
CASSFFAVNEQFF
TGTGCCAGCAGCTTTTTCGCCGTGAATGAGCAGTTCTTC
>.|few|TRBJ1-3|TRBV28
CASSFSAYSGNTIYF
TGTGCCAGCAGTTTTAGTGCCTACTCTGGAAACACCATATATTTT
>.|.|TRBJ1-2|TRBV7-9
CASSTTGPPFGYTF
TGTGCCAGCAGCACAACCGGCCCCCCTTTCGGCTACACCTTC
>.|.|TRBJ1-4|TRBV30
CAWSVNRINEKLFF
TGTGCCTGGAGTGTAAACAGAATAAATGAAAAACTGTTTTTT
>.|once|TRBJ1-1|TRBV19
CASSTTGTSNTEAFF
TGTGCCAGTAGTACAACCGGGACATCGAACACTGAAGCTTTCTTT
>.|once|TRBJ1-1|TRBV3-1/TRBV3-2
CASSESGRNEAFF
TGTGCCAGCAGCGAGTCGGGACGGAATGAAGCTTTCTTT
>TRBD2|.|TRBJ2-1|TRBV9
CASSVGSGGTSGNNEQFF
TGTGCCAGCAGCGTAGGATCAGGGGGTACTAGCGGGAACAATGAGCAGTTCTTC
>.|once|TRBJ1-2|TRBV2
CASSEAGGFTTYGYTF
TGTGCCAGCAGTGAAGCTGGGGGGTTTACTACCTATGGCTACACCTTC
>TRBD1|.|TRBJ2-5|TRBV7-9
CASSSGTGEETQYF
TGTGCCAGCAGCTCCGGGACAGGGGAGGAGACCCAGTACTTC
>TRBD1|.|TRBJ2-3|TRBV10-3
CAINRGTDTRDTQYF
TGTGCCATCAACAGAGGGACAGACACACGAGATACGCAGTATTTT
>.|.|TRBJ1-4|TRBV19
CASSVGTLGNEKLFF
TGTGCCAGTAGTGTCGGGACACTTGGCAATGAAAAACTGTTTTTT
>.|once|TRBJ1-3|TRBV28
CASSNSGNTIYF
TGTGCCAGCAGCAACTCTGGAAACACCATATATTTT
>.|.|TRBJ1-4|TRBV19
CASSRGDGIVEKLFF
TGTGCCAGTAGTCGGGGTGACGGGATTGTCGAAAAACTGTTTTTT
>TRBD1|.|TRBJ1-1|TRBV18
CASSPQTGGSNTEAFF
TGTGCCAGCTCACCGCAAACAGGGGGATCGAACACTGAAGCTTTCTTT
>TRBD2|.|TRBJ2-1|TRBV30
CAWLQIAGDNEQFF
TGTGCCTGGCTGCAGATAGCGGGCGACAATGAGCAGTTCTTC
>.|.|TRBJ1-6|TRBV24-1
CATSDGNTWNSPLHF
TGTGCCACCAGTGATGGGAACACTTGGAATTCACCCCTCCACTTT
>.|.|TRBJ1-2|TRBV20-1
CSAYRDGYTF
TGCAGTGCTTACCGGGATGGCTACACCTTC
>.|.|TRBJ1-6|TRBV9
CASSTGSHNSPLHF
TGTGCCAGCAGTACAGGGAGTCATAATTCACCCCTCCACTTT
>TRBD1|once|TRBJ1-2|TRBV28
CASRPGGSYGYTF
TGTGCCAGCAGACCAGGGGGTTCCTATGGCTACACCTTC
>TRBD1|.|TRBJ1-1|TRBV5-1
CASSKTGMNTEAFF
TGCGCCAGCAGCAAGACAGGGATGAACACTGAAGCTTTCTTT
>.|.|TRBJ1-5|TRBV28
CATRSGYSNQPQHF
TGTGCCACCCGATCCGGGTATAGCAATCAGCCCCAGCATTTT
>.|.|TRBJ1-4|TRBV2
CASSVATNEKLFF
TGTGCCAGCAGTGTAGCAACTAATGAAAAACTGTTTTTT
>.|.|TRBJ2-7|TRBV19
CASSIPGSEQYF
TGTGCCAGTAGTATTCCAGGATCCGAGCAGTACTTC
>.|.|TRBJ2-7|TRBV15
CATSRPAGRIYEQYF
TGTGCCACCAGCAGACCGGCGGGACGGATCTACGAGCAGTACTTC
>TRBD2|.|TRBJ2-7|TRBV30
CAWSPLAGSSYEQYF
TGTGCCTGGAGTCCTCTAGCGGGGAGCTCCTACGAGCAGTACTTC
>.|.|TRBJ1-2|TRBV18
CASSPLTTLDGYTF
TGTGCCAGCTCACCATTGACCACCCTAGATGGCTACACCTTC
>.|.|TRBJ1-1|TRBV15
CATSRGGGYTEAFF
TGTGCCACCAGCAGAGGAGGTGGGTACACTGAAGCTTTCTTT
>TRBD1|.|TRBJ1-1|TRBV19
CASSIDGTGGSEAFF
TGTGCCAGTAGTATAGACGGGACAGGGGGCTCTGAAGCTTTCTTT
>TRBD1|.|TRBJ1-5|TRBV19
CATRDRGQPQHF
TGTGCCACTAGGGACAGGGGACAGCCCCAGCATTTT
>TRBD1|.|TRBJ2-3|TRBV7-2
CASSWGQGTDTQYF
TGTGCCAGCAGCTGGGGACAGGGCACAGATACGCAGTATTTT
>.|.|TRBJ1-5|TRBV5-1
CASSLEGRNQPQHF
TGCGCCAGCAGCTTGGAAGGTCGCAATCAGCCCCAGCATTTT
>TRBD1|.|TRBJ2-1|TRBV5-1
CASSVGTGTRGEQFF
TGCGCCAGCAGCGTTGGGACAGGGACGAGGGGTGAGCAGTTCTTC
>TRBD2|.|TRBJ2-3|TRBV10-3
CATLAGGPDTQYF
TGTGCCACCCTAGCGGGAGGGCCAGATACGCAGTATTTT
>TRBD2|.|TRBJ2-5|TRBV5-1
CASTGGETQYF
TGCGCCAGCACCGGGGGGGAGACCCAGTACTTC
>.|.|TRBJ2-1|TRBV30
CAWVKARSSYNEQFF
TGTGCCTGGGTCAAAGCGAGAAGCTCCTACAATGAGCAGTTCTTC
>TRBD1|.|TRBJ1-1|TRBV28
CASSSNRGTEAFF
TGTGCCAGCAGTTCAAACAGGGGAACTGAAGCTTTCTTT
>TRBD2|.|TRBJ2-7|TRBV28
CASSLRAGGYYEQYF
TGTGCCAGCAGTTTAAGAGCGGGAGGGTATTACGAGCAGTACTTC
>.|.|TRBJ1-5|TRBV2
CASSGDTNQPQHF
TGTGCCAGCAGCGGGGACACCAATCAGCCCCAGCATTTT
>TRBD1|.|TRBJ2-3|TRBV24-1
CATSDTTWTGQRDTQYF
TGTGCCACCAGTGATACGACCTGGACAGGGCAGAGGGATACGCAGTATTTT
>TRBD2|.|TRBJ2-1|TRBV19
CASSIQREVDNEQFF
TGTGCCAGTAGTATTCAGCGGGAGGTTGACAATGAGCAGTTCTTC
>.|.|TRBJ1-2|TRBV30
CAWSVQGGYGYTF
TGTGCCTGGAGTGTACAAGGAGGTTATGGCTACACCTTC
>TRBD2|once|TRBJ2-1|TRBV7-6
CASSSELAGVNEQFF
TGTGCCAGCAGCTCTGAGCTAGCGGGAGTCAATGAGCAGTTCTTC